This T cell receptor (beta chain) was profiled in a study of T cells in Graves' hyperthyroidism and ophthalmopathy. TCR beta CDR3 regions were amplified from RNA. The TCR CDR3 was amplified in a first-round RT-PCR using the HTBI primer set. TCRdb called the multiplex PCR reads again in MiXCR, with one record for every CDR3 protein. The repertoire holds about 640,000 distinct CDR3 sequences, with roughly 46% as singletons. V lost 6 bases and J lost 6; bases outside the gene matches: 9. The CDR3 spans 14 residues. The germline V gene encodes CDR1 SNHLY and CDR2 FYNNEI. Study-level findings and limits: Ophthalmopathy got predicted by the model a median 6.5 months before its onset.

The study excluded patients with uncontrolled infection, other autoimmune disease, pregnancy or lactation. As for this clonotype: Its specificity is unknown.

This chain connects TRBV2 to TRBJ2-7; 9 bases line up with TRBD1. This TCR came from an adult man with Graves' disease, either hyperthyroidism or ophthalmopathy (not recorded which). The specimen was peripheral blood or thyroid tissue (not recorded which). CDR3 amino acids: CASSTGTGFGEQYF. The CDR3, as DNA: TGTGCCAGCAGCACCGGGACAGGGTTTGGCGAGCAGTACTTC.